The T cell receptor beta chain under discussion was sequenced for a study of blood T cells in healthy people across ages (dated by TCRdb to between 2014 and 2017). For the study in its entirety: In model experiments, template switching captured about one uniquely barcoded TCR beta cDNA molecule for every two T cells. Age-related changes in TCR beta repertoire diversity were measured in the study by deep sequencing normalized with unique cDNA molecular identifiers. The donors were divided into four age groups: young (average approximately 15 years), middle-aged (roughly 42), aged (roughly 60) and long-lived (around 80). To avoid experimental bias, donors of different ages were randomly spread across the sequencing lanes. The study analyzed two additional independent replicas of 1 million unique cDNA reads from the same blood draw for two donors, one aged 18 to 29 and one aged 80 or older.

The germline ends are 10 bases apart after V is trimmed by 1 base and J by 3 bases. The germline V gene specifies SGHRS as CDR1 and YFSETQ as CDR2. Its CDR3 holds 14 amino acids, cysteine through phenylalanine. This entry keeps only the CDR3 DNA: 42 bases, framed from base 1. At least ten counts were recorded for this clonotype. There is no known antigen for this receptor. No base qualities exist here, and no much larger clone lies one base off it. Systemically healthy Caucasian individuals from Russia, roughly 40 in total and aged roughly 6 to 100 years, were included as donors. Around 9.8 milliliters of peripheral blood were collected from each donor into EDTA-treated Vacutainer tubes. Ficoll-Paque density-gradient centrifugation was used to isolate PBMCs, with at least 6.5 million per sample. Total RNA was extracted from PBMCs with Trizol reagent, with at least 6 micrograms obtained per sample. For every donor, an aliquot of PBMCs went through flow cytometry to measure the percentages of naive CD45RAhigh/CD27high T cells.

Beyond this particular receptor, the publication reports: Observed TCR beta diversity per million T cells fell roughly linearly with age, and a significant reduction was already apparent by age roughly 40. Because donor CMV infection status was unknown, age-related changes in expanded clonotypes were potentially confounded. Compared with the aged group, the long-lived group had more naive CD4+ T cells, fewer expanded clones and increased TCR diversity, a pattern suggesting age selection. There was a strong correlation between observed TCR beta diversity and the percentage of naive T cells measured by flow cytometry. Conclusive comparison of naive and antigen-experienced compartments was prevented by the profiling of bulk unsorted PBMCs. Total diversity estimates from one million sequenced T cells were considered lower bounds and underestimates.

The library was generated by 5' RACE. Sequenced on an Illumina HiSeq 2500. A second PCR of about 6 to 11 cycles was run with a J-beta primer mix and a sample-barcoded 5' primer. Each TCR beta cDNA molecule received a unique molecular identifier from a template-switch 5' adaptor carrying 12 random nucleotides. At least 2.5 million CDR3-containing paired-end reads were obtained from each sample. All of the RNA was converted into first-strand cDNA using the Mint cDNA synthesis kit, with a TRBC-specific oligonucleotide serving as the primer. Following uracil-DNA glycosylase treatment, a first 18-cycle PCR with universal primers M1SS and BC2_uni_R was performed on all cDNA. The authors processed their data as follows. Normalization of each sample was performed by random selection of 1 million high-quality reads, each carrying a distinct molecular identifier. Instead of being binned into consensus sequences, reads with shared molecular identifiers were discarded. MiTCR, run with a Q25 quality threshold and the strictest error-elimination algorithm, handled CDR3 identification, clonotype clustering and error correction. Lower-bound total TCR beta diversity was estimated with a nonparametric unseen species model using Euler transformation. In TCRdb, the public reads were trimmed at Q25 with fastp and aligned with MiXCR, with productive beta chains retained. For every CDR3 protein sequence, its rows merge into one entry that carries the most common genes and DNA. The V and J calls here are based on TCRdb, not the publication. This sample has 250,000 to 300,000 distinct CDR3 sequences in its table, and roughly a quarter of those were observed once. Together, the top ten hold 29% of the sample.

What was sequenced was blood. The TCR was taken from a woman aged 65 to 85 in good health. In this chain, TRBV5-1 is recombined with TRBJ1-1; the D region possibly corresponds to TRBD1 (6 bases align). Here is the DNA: TGCGCCAGCAGCTTGAGGACAGTGGACACTGAAGCTTTCTTT. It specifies CASSLRTVDTEAFF.